The 25 T cell receptor beta chains below were found in one sample sequenced in a study of cytomegalovirus exposure and HLA in healthy donors. 13 Jbeta primers and 60 Vbeta primers were used for the PCR. Measured with immunoSEQ multiplex PCR; TCRdb has only the in-frame clones, and not every one. The profile shows some 160,000 clones, 70% to 85% of them singletons. Sequences were obtained from PBMCs. The receptors come from a man aged 45 to 65 in good health and CMV-seropositive.

This chain connects TRBV29-1 to TRBJ2-7; D is perhaps TRBD2 (7 bases). The V end was cut by 4 bases, the J end by 0 bases, with 31 bases between. From germline, CDR1 is SQVTM and CDR2 ANQGSEA. This CDR3 contains 20 residues. The CDR3 bases are TGCAGCGTTGGGGACTTAAATGGGGGGGGGCTAGCGTGGAACTCCTACGAGCAGTACGTC. Amino acids: CSVGDLNGGGLAWNSYEQYV.

The chain is built from TRBV10-1 and TRBJ2-7, with 9 bases identical to TRBD1. Per germline, CDR1 WNHNN and CDR2 SYGVQD (reference sequence). The CDR3 is 14 residues long. With V trimmed by 6 bases and J by 0 bases, 3 bases remained unmatched. The CDR3 region is CASRDRGHSYEQYV. DNA for the CDR3: TGCGCCAGCAGGGACAGGGGACACTCCTACGAGCAGTACGTC.

The J gene is TRBJ1-2, the V gene TRBV5-1, with a weak D call TRBD1 (6 bases). V was clipped by 4 bases and J by 4 bases, with 11 bases between them. Germline assignment: CDR1 SGHRS and CDR2 YFSETQ. The CDR3 extends over 13 amino acids. This chain's CDR3 is CASSPTGPYGYTF. The CDR3 bases are TGCGCCAGCAGCCCTACAGGGCCCTATGGCTACACCTTC.

The rearrangement links TRBV27 to TRBJ1-1; 7 bases are shared with TRBD1. The trim removed 6 bases at V and 4 bases at J, leaving 8 bases unmatched. Germline V lookup: CDR1 MNHEY, CDR2 SMNVEV (reference sequence). This CDR3 contains 14 residues. The CDR3 sequence: CASRYLTGFTEAFF. The DNA of the CDR3 is TGTGCCAGCAGGTACTTGACAGGGTTCACTGAAGCTTTCTTT.

This clone was detected only a few times. The CDR3 loop is CASSLEGLYNEQFF. DNA for the CDR3: TGTGCCAGCAGCTTAGAGGGACTTTACAATGAGCAGTTCTTC. The rearrangement links TRBV7-8 to TRBJ2-1, with D tentatively TRBD2 (6 bases). V dropped 1 base and J dropped 4 bases, with 8 bases sitting between them. Germline V lookup: CDR1 SGHVS, CDR2 FQNEAQ. This CDR3 is built from 14 residues.

The V gene is TRBV9, the J gene TRBJ2-4; the D gene is possibly TRBD1 (7 bases). Germline-derived CDR1 and CDR2 are SGDLS and YYNGEE. CDR3 length equals 15 residues. The V and J ends lost 3 bases and 2 bases respectively, with 12 bases between them. CDR3: CASSGTGGPKNIQYF. CDR3 DNA sequence: TGTGCCAGCAGCGGGACAGGAGGGCCCAAAAACATTCAGTACTTC.

The chain couples TRBV5-6 to TRBJ2-1, with 7 nucleotides matching TRBD1. The CDR3 spans 15 residues. With V trimmed by 2 bases and J by 8 bases, 10 bases remained unmatched. In germline, CDR1 is SGHDT, CDR2 YYEEEE. The CDR3, as DNA: TGTGCCAGCAGCTTTGGAGAGGGGGCTGGGGATGAGCAGTTCTTC. It specifies CASSFGEGAGDEQFF.

The rearrangement links TRBV29-1 to TRBJ1-1, with a weak D call TRBD1 (5 bases). The CDR3 has 13 residues. Trimming left V 4 bases short and J 1 base short, with 10 bases between. Germline CDR1 SQVTM, CDR2 ANQGSEA. The CDR3 protein is CSVVGHPNTEAFF. In nucleotides, the CDR3 is TGCAGCGTTGTTGGACATCCGAACACTGAAGCTTTCTTT.

The chain carries TRBV5-4 and TRBJ2-4; TRBD1 might be the D (7 bases). From germline, CDR1 is SGHNT and CDR2 YYREEE (reference sequence). The CDR3 spans 16 residues. The germline V and J ends were trimmed by 6 bases and 0 bases, with 16 bases remaining between them. CDR3 DNA: TGTGCCAGCACCCAGGGGGGAGGCATAGCCAAAAACATTCAGTACTTC. It yields the protein CASTQGGGIAKNIQYF. Complete variable domain (other parts from reference TRBV5-4 and TRBJ2-4): ETGVTQSPTHLIKTRGQQVTLRCSSQSGHNTVSWYQQALGQGPQFIFQYYREEENGRGNFPPRFSGLQFPNYSSELNVNALELDDSALYLCASTQGGGIAKNIQYFGAGTRLSVL.

The chain couples TRBV7-3 to TRBJ2-1; TRBD1 is a possible D gene (7 bases). There are 17 residues in the CDR3. Germline V CDR1 and CDR2: SGHTA, FQGTGA. The V gene lost 5 bases and the J gene lost 4 bases, with 21 bases spanning the gap. CDR3 amino acids: CASSPGGTDSVYNEQFF. The CDR3 DNA reads TGTGCCAGCAGCCCGGGCGGGACAGATTCGGTGTACAATGAGCAGTTCTTC.

The DNA for the CDR3 is TGCGCCAGCAGCCATGACAGGGGGCTAGATGGCTACACCTTC. Translating gives CASSHDRGLDGYTF. V usage is TRBV4-1 and J usage is TRBJ1-2; 10 bases align to TRBD1. This CDR3 spans 14 amino acids. The V gene's germline CDR1 is MGHRA and CDR2 YSYEKL. V was pared by 3 bases and J by 6 bases, with 4 bases of the junction left unmatched.

The chain recombines TRBV25-1 with TRBJ1-6; no firm D call. Deletions cut 2 bases from V and 7 bases from J, with 9 bases between. CDR1 is MGHDK, CDR2 SYGVNS, per germline. CDR3 size: 14 residues. CDR3 sequence: CASSEILENSPLHF. CDR3 nucleotides: TGTGCCAGCAGTGAAATTTTGGAGAATTCACCCCTCCACTTT.

The chain couples TRBV5-1 to TRBJ2-2, with D maybe TRBD1 (7 bases). CDR3 size: 14 residues. Germline lookup yields CDR1 SGHRS and CDR2 YFSETQ. V gave up 2 bases and J gave up 6 bases, with 11 bases separating them. This CDR3 reads CASSLSRGAGELFF. The CDR3 nucleotides are TGCGCCAGCAGCTTAAGCAGGGGGGCCGGGGAGCTGTTTTTT.

This clone was counted between two and nine times. The V and J genes are TRBV7-2 and TRBJ2-5, with 10 bases aligning to TRBD1. V lost 2 bases to trimming and J lost 5 bases; unmatched junction nucleotides: 11. Germline CDR1 reads SGHTA; CDR2 reads FQGNSA. This CDR3 region has 17 residues. DNA for the CDR3: TGTGCCAGCAGCTTATTGTTTTCTGGGGACAGGGGTGAGACCCAGTACTTC. It codes for CASSLLFSGDRGETQYF.

The rearrangement uses TRBV7-9 and TRBJ1-4; 7 bases fit TRBD1. Germline CDR1 is SEHNR and CDR2 is FQNEAQ (reference sequence). Germline trimming cut 4 bases from V and 10 bases from J; bases unmatched to any gene: 15. The CDR3 runs to 16 residues. CDR3 nucleotides: TGTGCCAGCAGCTCAGACCCCGGGACAGACAACGGAAAACTGTTTTTT. Its translation is CASSSDPGTDNGKLFF.

V usage is TRBV18 and J usage is TRBJ2-7, with a possible D match to TRBD1 (6 bases). V lost 3 bases and J lost 0, with 12 bases in between. Germline CDR1 and CDR2: KGHSH and LQKENI. The CDR3 has 15 residues. The CDR3 coding sequence is TGTGCCAGCTCACCGGCGGACAGTAGCTCCTACGAGCAGTACTTC. Translation: CASSPADSSSYEQYF.

This rearrangement joins TRBV27 to TRBJ2-3, with TRBD2 as a possible D gene (6 bases). The CDR3 has 13 residues. Looked up from germline, CDR1 is MNHEY and CDR2 is SMNVEV (reference sequence). V lost 3 bases to trimming and J lost 5 bases, with 9 bases between them. The CDR3 loop reads CASSFRGIDTQYF. CDR3 nucleotides: TGTGCCAGCAGTTTTCGGGGGATAGATACGCAGTATTTT.

The rearrangement links TRBV27 to TRBJ2-7, with D perhaps matching TRBD1 (6 bases). Germline V gene data show CDR1 as MNHEY and CDR2 as SMNVEV (reference sequence). The germline V and J ends were trimmed by 5 bases and 2 bases, with 10 bases remaining between them. This CDR3 spans 13 amino acids. CDR3 sequence reads: CASSRAGAYEQYV. CDR3 nucleotide sequence: TGTGCCAGCAGTCGGGCAGGGGCCTACGAGCAGTACGTC.

In regard to this clone: The sample contains more than one DNA sequence encoding this CDR3. The chain uses TRBV28 and TRBJ1-2; a possible D gene is TRBD1 (6 bases). The V gene lost 2 bases and the J gene lost 4 bases, with 11 bases spanning the gap. There are 14 residues in the CDR3. Germline V gene data show CDR1 as MDHEN and CDR2 as SYDVKM. The CDR3 loop is CASSLPRGGYGYTF. The DNA for the CDR3 is TGTGCCAGCAGTTTACCGAGGGGGGGCTATGGCTACACCTTC.

CDR3 loop: CASSYRDRGTEAFF. The DNA for the CDR3 is TGTGCCAGCAGCTACCGGGACAGGGGCACTGAAGCTTTCTTT. The chain combines TRBV5-4 with TRBJ1-1; TRBD1 aligns across 10 bases. Unmatched junction bases numbered 3, after V lost 3 bases and J lost 4 bases. Germline assignment: CDR1 SGHNT and CDR2 YYREEE (reference sequence). The CDR3 loop spans 14 amino acids.

The V call is TRBV2, the J call TRBJ1-3, with D possibly TRBD1 on 6 matching bases. V was trimmed by 4 bases and J by 2 bases, leaving 15 bases between them. CDR1 is SNHLY and CDR2 is FYNNEI in the germline V gene. This CDR3 is 16 amino acids long. The CDR3 spells CASSGFTGLAGNTIYF. The CDR3 nucleotides read TGTGCCAGCAGTGGGTTTACAGGGCTAGCTGGAAACACCATATATTTT.

This chain links TRBV6-5 with TRBJ2-7; 7 bases are a match to TRBD2. The CDR3 loop spans 14 amino acids. Germline V CDR1 and CDR2: MNHEY, SVGAGI. J lost 2 bases, V lost 0 bases, and 1 base had no gene match. DNA for the CDR3: TGTGCCAGCAGTTACTCAGCGGGGCCCTACGAGCAGTACTTC. It is translated as CASSYSAGPYEQYF.

The genes are TRBV2 and TRBJ2-7; D unresolved. The V gene lost 8 bases and the J gene lost 0 bases, with 11 bases spanning the gap. The CDR3 covers 13 residues. Germline CDR1 reads SNHLY; CDR2 reads FYNNEI. CDR3 amino acids: CASHDWSSYEQYF. CDR3 bases: TGTGCCAGCCATGACTGGAGCTCCTACGAGCAGTACTTC.

V is TRBV11-1 and J is TRBJ2-2; 12 bases match TRBD2. CDR3 length equals 15 residues. V lost 5 bases, J lost 6 bases, and 4 bases stayed unmatched. Germline V CDR1 and CDR2: SGHAT, FQDESV (reference sequence). CDR3: CASSLGTSGSGELFF. DNA of the CDR3: TGTGCCAGCAGCCTTGGGACTAGCGGGTCCGGGGAGCTGTTTTTT.

The rearrangement links TRBV19 to TRBJ1-1; D remains ambiguous. CDR3 length: 11 amino acids. CDR1 LNHDA and CDR2 SQIVND come from the germline V gene (reference sequence). Trimming shortened V by 7 bases and J by 3 bases, and 6 bases separated the two germline ends. For the CDR3, the DNA is TGTGCCAGTAACGAGGACACTGAAGCTTTCTTT. Protein product: CASNEDTEAFF.